These 3 T cell receptor beta chains came from one sample sequenced in a study of T cell changes during pregnancy in multiple sclerosis. The assay was immunoSEQ multiplex PCR, and TCRdb's table has in-frame clones only and misses some. The sample gives roughly 89,000 clones, 90% to 95% of which show up once; around 4% is in the top ten. This specimen was peripheral blood, taken in the first trimester of pregnancy. The receptor set was obtained from a female donor with multiple sclerosis, enrolled in a pregnancy study.

This clone has just one count. J is TRBJ2-5 and V is TRBV5-1, with D maybe TRBD2 (6 bases). Germline loops: CDR1 SGHRS, CDR2 YFSETQ. This CDR3 region has 14 residues. V dropped 4 bases and J dropped 1 base, with 11 bases sitting between them. CDR3 residues: CASSPGLLQETQYF. DNA for the CDR3: TGCGCCAGCAGCCCGGGACTGCTCCAAGAGACCCAGTACTTC.

This chain uses TRBV4-2 with TRBJ2-3; TRBD2 agrees at 10 bases. J was trimmed by 2 bases and V by 2 bases; bases with no gene match: 7. This CDR3 spans 17 amino acids. Germline V gene sequence: CDR1 LGHNA, CDR2 YNFKEQ. CDR3 nucleotide sequence: TGTGCCAGCAGCCAACTTCTAGCGGGGGTATCCACAGATACGCAGTATTTT. Amino acids: CASSQLLAGVSTDTQYF.

V is TRBV7-9 and J is TRBJ2-5, with 14 bases matching TRBD2. The ends lost 4 bases at V and 0 bases at J; junction bases unmatched: 4. Looked up from germline, CDR1 is SEHNR and CDR2 is FQNEAQ (reference sequence). This CDR3 has 17 amino acids. The CDR3 DNA reads as TGTGCCAGCAGCTGGGGACTAGCGGGGGCGTACCAAGAGACCCAGTACTTC. It yields the protein CASSWGLAGAYQETQYF.